This TCR beta chain comes out of a study of blood T cell repertoires in COVID-19. Study in general: Both acute and convalescent COVID-19 samples were obtained from the United States, Italy and Spain.

The CDR3 length is 15 residues. The germline V and J ends were trimmed by 5 bases and 0 bases, with 11 bases remaining between them. Germline CDR1 is SGHTA and CDR2 is FQGTGA. This table comes from immunoSEQ multiplex PCR, and its TCRdb copy is limited to in-frame clones, with some not included. The sample contains 200,000 to 250,000 clones, about 89% of which appear only once. This clonotype was obtained from a man aged 55 to 70 who had recovered from COVID-19. The specimen sequenced was peripheral blood. This chain uses TRBV7-3 with TRBJ2-1; perhaps TRBD1 as D (6 bases). This chain's CDR3 is CASSEGQSSYNEQFF. Here the CDR3 DNA reads TGTGCCAGCAGCGAAGGACAGAGCTCCTACAATGAGCAGTTCTTC.